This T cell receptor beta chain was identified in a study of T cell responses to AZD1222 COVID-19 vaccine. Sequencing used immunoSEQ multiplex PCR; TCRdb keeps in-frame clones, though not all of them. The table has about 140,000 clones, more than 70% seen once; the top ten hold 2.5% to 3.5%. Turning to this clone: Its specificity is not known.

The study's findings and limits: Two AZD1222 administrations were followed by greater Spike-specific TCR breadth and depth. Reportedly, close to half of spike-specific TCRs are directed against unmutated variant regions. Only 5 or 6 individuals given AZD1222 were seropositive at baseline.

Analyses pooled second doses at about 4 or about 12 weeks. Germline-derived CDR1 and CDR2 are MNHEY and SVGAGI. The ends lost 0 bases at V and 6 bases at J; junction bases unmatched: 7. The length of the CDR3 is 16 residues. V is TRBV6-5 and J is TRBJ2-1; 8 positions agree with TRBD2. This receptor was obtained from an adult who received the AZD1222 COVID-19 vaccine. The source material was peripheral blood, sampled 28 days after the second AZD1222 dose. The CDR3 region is CASSYSPGGPPNEQFF. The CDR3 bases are TGTGCCAGCAGTTACTCCCCGGGAGGGCCCCCCAATGAGCAGTTCTTC.